This T cell receptor beta chain originates from a study of PD-1 blockade in classical Hodgkin lymphoma. Time point: newly diagnosed, previously untreated cHL patient sample. V lost 7 bases and J lost 0; bases outside the gene matches: 3. Germline V lookup: CDR1 SGHNT, CDR2 YYREEE (reference sequence). This CDR3 is built from 13 residues. Sequencing used immunoSEQ multiplex PCR; TCRdb keeps in-frame clones, though not all of them. Of 70,000 or so clones in the sample, about 94% were seen once. The specimen was peripheral blood mononuclear cells (PBMCs). The TCR was taken from a human donor with classical Hodgkin lymphoma. The rearrangement uses TRBV5-4 and TRBJ2-7, with 8 bases lining up with TRBD2. The CDR3: CASGLAGSYEQYF. In nucleotides, the CDR3 is TGTGCCAGCGGGCTAGCGGGCTCCTACGAGCAGTACTTC.